This TCR beta chain is drawn from a study of PD-L1 blockade in urothelial cancer. Across the whole study: Blood analysis occurred 3 weeks (second dose) and 6 weeks after treatment start.

The patients had locally advanced or metastatic urothelial carcinoma. Trimming at V came to 7 bases and at J to 4 bases, leaving 8 bases not matched to a gene. The CDR3 runs to 15 residues. Germline V lookup: CDR1 MDHEN, CDR2 SYDVKM. Clones were read by immunoSEQ multiplex PCR, and TCRdb kept only the in-frame ones, dropping some. The data show some 30,000 clones, roughly 86% seen once. This TCR derives from a man between 50 and 59 years old with urothelial cancer. The chain joins TRBV28 to TRBJ2-7, with 12 bases fitting TRBD2. The sample in question was PBMCs, obtained around atezolizumab (anti-PD-L1) treatment. The CDR3 coding sequence is TGTGCCAGCACCAACGGACTAGCGGGACTATACGAGCAGTACTTC. It specifies CASTNGLAGLYEQYF.